The clone carrying this T cell receptor beta chain was seen at least ten times. The library protocol tagged each TCR cDNA with a unique molecular identifier. Each CDR3 protein gets one entry after TCRdb re-called the 5' RACE reads with MiXCR. The sample includes tens of thousands of distinct CDR3 sequences, roughly 19% of them seen just once. The source of the sample is a study of spatial heterogeneity in lung cancer. Time point described: blood at routine non-recurrence follow-up after resection. This sequence was found in a male donor with early-stage non-small cell lung cancer. The source material was PBMCs, sampled at follow-up.

CDR3 in DNA: TGTGCCAGCAGCTTTTACCAGGGGCAAGGTCAGCCCCAGCATTTT. Protein: CASSFYQGQGQPQHF. The rearrangement uses TRBV7-2 and TRBJ1-5; D is perhaps TRBD1 (6 bases). CDR3 length: 15 residues. V was shortened by 3 bases and J by 6 bases, with 15 bases between the two germline ends. Germline CDR1 SGHTA, CDR2 FQGNSA.